A single sample is the source of the 14 T cell receptor beta chains below, sequenced in a study of cytomegalovirus exposure and HLA in healthy donors. Researchers ran the PCR with 60 Vbeta and 13 Jbeta primers. Sequenced by immunoSEQ multiplex PCR; TCRdb stores in-frame clones only, minus some. Altogether about 130,000 clones are present, around 75% being singletons, with the ten largest covering roughly 3.1%. Sequencing was carried out using PBMCs. These receptors came from a man younger than 45 in good health and CMV-seronegative.

In this sample, this clone turned up once. V is TRBV6-1 and J is TRBJ2-7; TRBD1 matches 7 bases. Trimming removed 5 bases from V and 6 bases from J; junction bases left unmatched: 10. The germline gives CDR1 MNHNS, CDR2 SASEGT. The CDR3 is 14 amino acids. CDR3 amino acids: CASSTPGQTIEQYF. CDR3 bases: TGTGCCAGCAGTACCCCGGGACAGACGATCGAGCAGTACTTC.

The V and J genes are TRBV5-4 and TRBJ2-5, with D unclear. V lost 3 bases and J lost 4, with 16 bases in between. Germline CDR1 and CDR2: SGHNT and YYREEE (reference sequence). The CDR3 sequence is 15 residues long. As DNA, the CDR3 is TGTGCCAGCAGCTCCCACGCCGGAGCTGCAGAGACCCAGTACTTC. It codes for CASSSHAGAAETQYF.

J is TRBJ2-7 and V is TRBV9; TRBD1 agrees at 9 bases. This CDR3 spans 14 amino acids. V lost 5 bases to trimming and J lost 6 bases; unmatched junction nucleotides: 9. CDR1 and CDR2 from the germline V gene are SGDLS and YYNGEE. CDR3 residues: CASSRGQGRSEQYF. CDR3 sequence (DNA): TGTGCCAGCAGTAGAGGACAGGGGAGATCCGAGCAGTACTTC.

This chain links TRBV29-1 with TRBJ2-7; D is perhaps TRBD1 (6 bases). The length of the CDR3 is 12 residues. Trimming pared 6 bases from V and 3 bases from J, leaving 12 bases between. Germline assignment: CDR1 SQVTM and CDR2 ANQGSEA. CDR3 amino acids: CSVKRTDYEQYF. The CDR3 DNA reads TGCAGCGTCAAACGGACAGACTACGAGCAGTACTTC.

A note on this clone: The same CDR3 arises from other DNA sequences in this sample as well. The chain has TRBV28 and TRBJ1-1; D is unresolved. The CDR3 sequence is 16 residues long. V lost 6 bases and J lost 1, with 18 bases in between. Germline CDR1 and CDR2: MDHEN and SYDVKM. CDR3 sequence reads: CASRRSGFSANTEAFF. DNA for the CDR3: TGTGCCAGCAGAAGATCCGGATTTAGCGCGAACACTGAAGCTTTCTTT.

The chain joins TRBV19 to TRBJ2-3; 8 nucleotides agree with TRBD2. Germline lookup yields CDR1 LNHDA and CDR2 SQIVND (reference sequence). With 6 bases clipped from V and 0 bases from J, the junction kept 5 bases outside the gene matches. The CDR3 runs to 15 residues. CDR3 sequence reads: CASRRLATSTDTQYF. The CDR3 coding sequence is TGTGCCAGTAGGCGACTAGCGACTAGCACAGATACGCAGTATTTT.

The rearrangement links TRBV6-5 to TRBJ2-5; no clear D. The CDR3 sequence is 14 residues long. V lost 7 bases and J lost 4, with 16 bases in between. The germline gives CDR1 MNHEY, CDR2 SVGAGI. CDR3 amino acids: CASNKEAFPETQYF. CDR3 DNA sequence: TGTGCCAGCAACAAAGAGGCGTTCCCAGAGACCCAGTACTTC.

The chain links TRBV2 to TRBJ1-2; maybe TRBD1 (5 bases). Looked up from germline, CDR1 is SNHLY and CDR2 is FYNNEI. Trimming cost V 1 base and J 4 bases, with 19 bases left between them. The CDR3 totals 17 residues. The chain's CDR3 is CASSEGGGGLMGYGYTF. For the CDR3, the DNA is TGTGCCAGCAGTGAAGGGGGTGGGGGGTTAATGGGCTATGGCTACACCTTC.

As to this clone: A read error may be the cause here, since a much bigger clone is one base away. V usage is TRBV10-2 and J usage is TRBJ1-6, with a possible D match to TRBD1 (6 bases). V was shortened by 6 bases and J by 5 bases, with 17 bases between the two germline ends. The CDR3 totals 16 residues. Per germline, CDR1 WSHSY and CDR2 SAAADI. The CDR3 DNA follows: TGCGCCAGCAGGGTACAGGGTAACGGCAATAATTCACCCCTCCACTTT. Residues: CASRVQGNGNNSPLHF.

The chain is built from TRBV5-1 and TRBJ2-7; 7 bases are a match to TRBD2. Trimming removed 1 base from V and 4 bases from J; junction bases left unmatched: 2. The CDR3 is 13 residues long. Germline values: CDR1 SGHRS, CDR2 YFSETQ. CDR3 residues: CASSLSGGYEQYF. As DNA, the CDR3 is TGCGCCAGCAGCTTGTCCGGGGGGTACGAGCAGTACTTC.

The chain combines TRBV6-6 with TRBJ1-2, with 7 bases aligning to TRBD1. Germline V gene lookup returns CDR1 MNHNY and CDR2 SVGAGI (reference sequence). This CDR3 contains 12 residues. With 8 bases clipped from V and 5 bases from J, the junction kept 5 bases outside the gene matches. The CDR3 protein is CASLTGKYGYTF. The DNA for the CDR3 is TGTGCCAGCTTGACAGGGAAATATGGCTACACCTTC.

This clone is labeled as medium-sized. The chain employs TRBV6-1 and TRBJ2-1; D might be TRBD1 (6 bases). The V and J ends lost 2 bases and 9 bases respectively, with 17 bases between them. CDR1 and CDR2 from the germline V gene are MNHNS and SASEGT. The CDR3 covers 15 residues. In DNA, the CDR3 is TGTGCCAGCAGTGAACTCCTCGGTGGGGGCGGTGAGCAGTTCTTC. Translated: CASSELLGGGGEQFF.

The chain has TRBV27 and TRBJ2-5; perhaps TRBD1 as D (5 bases). Germline V CDR1 and CDR2: MNHEY, SMNVEV (reference sequence). This CDR3 is built from 14 residues. V lost 2 bases to trimming and J lost 4 bases, with 11 bases between them. The CDR3 region has the DNA TGTGCCAGCAGTTTAAGCAGGGTCACAGAGACCCAGTACTTC. Amino acid sequence: CASSLSRVTETQYF.

Here the CDR3 DNA reads TGTGCCAGCACCAAGAGGGGGCGCCCGGACACTGAAGCTTTCTTT. This translates into CASTKRGRPDTEAFF. The chain uses TRBV6-5 and TRBJ1-1; 7 positions agree with TRBD1. This CDR3 region has 15 residues. Germline CDR1 MNHEY, CDR2 SVGAGI. After removal of 7 bases from V and 3 bases from J, the junction contained 11 bases not matched to a gene.